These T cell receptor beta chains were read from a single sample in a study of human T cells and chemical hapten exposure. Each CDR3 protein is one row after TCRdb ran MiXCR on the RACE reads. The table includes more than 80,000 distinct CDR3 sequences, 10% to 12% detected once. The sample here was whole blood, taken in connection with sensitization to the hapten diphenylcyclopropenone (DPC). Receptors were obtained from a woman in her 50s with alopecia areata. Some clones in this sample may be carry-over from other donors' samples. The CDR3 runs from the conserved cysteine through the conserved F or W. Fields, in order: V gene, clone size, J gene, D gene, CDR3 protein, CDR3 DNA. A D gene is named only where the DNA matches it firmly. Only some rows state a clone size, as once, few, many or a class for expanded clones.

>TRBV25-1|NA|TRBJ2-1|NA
CASSRGGSTYNEQFF
TGTGCCAGCAGTCGAGGAGGGTCAACCTACAATGAGCAGTTCTTC
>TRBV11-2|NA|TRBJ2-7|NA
CASSHGTLAGEQYF
TGTGCCAGCAGCCACGGGACACTCGCGGGCGAGCAGTACTTC
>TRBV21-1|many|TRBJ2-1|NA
CASSKEKRTTPHEQFF
TGTGCCAGCAGCAAAGAAAAGCGGACCACCCCCCATGAGCAGTTCTTC
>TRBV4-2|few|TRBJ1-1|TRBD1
CASSHGRDRGLGTEAFF
TGTGCCAGCAGCCACGGCCGGGACAGGGGATTAGGCACTGAAGCTTTCTTT
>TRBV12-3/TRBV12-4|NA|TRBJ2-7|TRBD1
CASSRQGTAQYF
TGTGCCAGCAGCCGACAGGGTACTGCGCAGTACTTC
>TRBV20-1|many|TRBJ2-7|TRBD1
CSASGQGAYEQYF
TGCAGTGCTTCAGGACAGGGGGCTTACGAGCAGTACTTC
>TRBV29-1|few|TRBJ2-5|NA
CSVEGTGWMTQYF
TGCAGCGTCGAGGGGACCGGGTGGATGACCCAGTACTTC
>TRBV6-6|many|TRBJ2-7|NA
CASRPPGLSSYEQYF
TGTGCCAGCAGACCACCGGGACTCAGCTCCTACGAGCAGTACTTC
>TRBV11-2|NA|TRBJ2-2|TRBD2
CASSFTSGIAGELFF
TGTGCCAGCAGCTTCACTAGCGGGATAGCCGGGGAGCTGTTTTTT
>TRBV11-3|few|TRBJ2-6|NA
CASSSLEGGANVLTF
TGTGCCAGCAGTTCACTGGAAGGTGGGGCCAACGTCCTGACTTTC
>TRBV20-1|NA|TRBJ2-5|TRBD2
CSVLRGLAGKTQYF
TGCAGTGTATTGAGGGGCCTAGCGGGGAAAACCCAGTACTTC
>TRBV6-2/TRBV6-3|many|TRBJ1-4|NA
CASRKEVPNEKLFF
TGTGCCAGCAGAAAAGAAGTGCCTAATGAAAAACTGTTTTTT
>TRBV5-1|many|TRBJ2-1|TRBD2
CASSPTSGRGSYNEQFF
TGCGCCAGCAGCCCGACTAGCGGGAGGGGCTCCTACAATGAGCAGTTCTTC
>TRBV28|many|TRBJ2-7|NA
CASSLGNYEQYF
TGTGCCAGCAGTTTAGGCAACTACGAGCAGTACTTC
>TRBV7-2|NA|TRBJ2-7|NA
CASRTAMTGEQYF
TGTGCCAGCAGGACGGCCATGACGGGGGAGCAGTACTTC
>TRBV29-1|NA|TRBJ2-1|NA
CSVEDRVGYNEQFF
TGCAGCGTTGAAGACAGGGTAGGCTACAATGAGCAGTTCTTC
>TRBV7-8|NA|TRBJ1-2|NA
CASSLATYLGYTF
TGTGCCAGCAGCTTAGCGACCTATCTTGGCTACACCTTC
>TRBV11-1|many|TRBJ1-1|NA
CASSLDSQTEAFF
TGTGCCAGCAGCTTAGATTCCCAGACTGAAGCTTTCTTT
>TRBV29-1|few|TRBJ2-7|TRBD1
CSARGTEYEQYF
TGCAGCGCCAGGGGGACAGAGTACGAGCAGTACTTC
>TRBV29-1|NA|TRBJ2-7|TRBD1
CSIWDSNPYEQYF
TGCAGCATCTGGGACAGCAACCCCTACGAGCAGTACTTC
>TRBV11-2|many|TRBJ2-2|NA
CASSFLPGGLANTGELFF
TGTGCCAGCAGCTTCCTCCCGGGGGGCCTAGCGAACACCGGGGAGCTGTTTTTT
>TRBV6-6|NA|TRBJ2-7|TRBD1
CASSQTGRGEQYF
TGTGCCAGCAGTCAGACAGGGCGCGGCGAGCAGTACTTC
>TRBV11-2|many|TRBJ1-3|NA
CASSPSTGNTIYF
TGTGCCAGCAGCCCAAGTACTGGAAACACCATATATTTT
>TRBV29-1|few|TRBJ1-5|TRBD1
CSVVFADRPNQPQHF
TGCAGCGTTGTATTCGCGGACAGGCCAAATCAGCCCCAGCATTTT